The 27 T cell receptor beta chains reported below all come from one sample, sequenced in a study of T cell changes during pregnancy in multiple sclerosis (dated by TCRdb to about 2019). To prepare the library, the immunoSEQ multiplex PCR assay was applied. Drawn from immuneACCESS, this table holds only the in-frame rearrangements with V and J called that TCRdb kept. Clones are partly lost; checked studies trace under half to an unresolved V gene and leave the rest unexplained. In this sample the table shows about 68,000 clones, less than 95% of which occur a single time. The ten largest clones represent 0.86% of the sample. This material consisted of peripheral blood, taken in the second trimester of pregnancy. These receptors were taken from a female donor with multiple sclerosis, enrolled in a pregnancy study.

V gene TRBV6-5 combines with J gene TRBJ1-5; maybe TRBD1 (5 bases). Germline values: CDR1 MNHEY, CDR2 SVGAGI. This CDR3 is 15 amino acids long. V was trimmed by 6 bases and J by 2 bases, leaving 14 bases between them. The CDR3, as DNA: TGTGCCAGCAGCTCGACGGGGGGGGGCAATCAGCCCCAGCATTTT. Its protein product is CASSSTGGGNQPQHF.

V usage is TRBV7-6 and J usage is TRBJ2-1; TRBD1 is a possible D gene (6 bases). Germline CDR1 reads SGHVS; CDR2 reads FNYEAQ. The CDR3 is made up of 17 amino acids. V was clipped by 5 bases and J by 2 bases, with 19 bases between them. The CDR3 protein is CASSPKPTGPTYNEQFF. As DNA, the CDR3 is TGTGCCAGCAGCCCAAAACCGACAGGACCGACCTACAATGAGCAGTTCTTC.

This sequence joins TRBV6-5 and TRBJ1-2; the match to TRBD1 covers 7 bases. This CDR3 comprises 13 residues. V was clipped by 5 bases and J by 6 bases; unmatched bases: 6. CDR1 MNHEY and CDR2 SVGAGI come from the germline V gene. DNA for the CDR3: TGTGCCAGCAGTACCCTAGGGGGCGATGGCTACACCTTC. Protein product: CASSTLGGDGYTF.

The rearrangement uses TRBV11-2 and TRBJ2-2, with 13 positions matching TRBD2. CDR1 and CDR2 from the germline V gene are SGHAT and FQNNGV. CDR3 length equals 18 residues. V lost 6 bases, J lost 4 bases, and 11 bases stayed unmatched. The CDR3 here is CASSSGTSGVSGTGELFF. The CDR3 DNA sequence: TGTGCCAGCAGTTCCGGGACTAGCGGGGTCTCTGGCACCGGGGAGCTGTTTTTT.

The V gene is TRBV7-3, the J gene TRBJ2-5; D may be TRBD2 (6 bases). CDR1 SGHTA and CDR2 FQGTGA come from the germline V gene. The V and J ends lost 0 bases and 4 bases respectively, with 9 bases between them. The CDR3 runs 14 residues. The CDR3 here is CASSLTGGPETQYF. Here the CDR3 DNA reads TGTGCCAGCAGCTTAACGGGGGGTCCAGAGACCCAGTACTTC.

This chain links TRBV7-9 with TRBJ1-4; 11 nucleotides align to TRBD1. V shed 5 bases and J 8 bases; nucleotides not matched to a gene: 7. This CDR3 has 15 amino acids. Germline CDR1 reads SEHNR; CDR2 reads FQNEAQ (reference sequence). CDR3 residues: CASSLGDRGEEKLFF. CDR3 bases: TGTGCCAGCAGCCTGGGGGACAGGGGGGAAGAAAAACTGTTTTTT.

V is TRBV6-4 and J is TRBJ2-3; tentative D call: TRBD1 (8 bases). Per germline, CDR1 MRHNA and CDR2 SNTAGT. V was clipped by 4 bases and J by 5 bases, with 16 bases between them. The CDR3 sequence is 15 residues long. The CDR3 loop reads CASSGGQGGRDTQYF. The DNA for the CDR3 is TGTGCCAGCAGTGGTGGACAGGGAGGGAGAGATACGCAGTATTTT.

The rearrangement links TRBV13 to TRBJ2-7; 15 positions match TRBD2. In germline, CDR1 is PRHDT, CDR2 FYEKMQ (reference sequence). The junction had 5 bases not matched to a gene; V was cut back by 5 bases and J by 3 bases. This CDR3 comprises 16 residues. This CDR3 reads CASSAGLAGGNYEQYF. The CDR3, as DNA: TGTGCCAGCAGCGCCGGACTAGCGGGGGGGAACTACGAGCAGTACTTC. Drawing the rest from reference TRBV13 and TRBJ2-7, the complete variable domain is AAGVIQSPRHLIKEKRETATLKCYPIPRHDTVYWYQQGPGQDPQFLISFYEKMQSDKGSIPDRFSAQQFSDYHSELNMSSLELGDSALYFCASSAGLAGGNYEQYFGPGTRLTVT.

J is TRBJ1-1 and V is TRBV5-1, with D tentatively TRBD1 (6 bases). The V gene lost 2 bases and the J gene lost 0 bases, with 14 bases spanning the gap. Germline V lookup: CDR1 SGHRS, CDR2 YFSETQ. The CDR3 loop spans 16 amino acids. DNA for the CDR3: TGCGCCAGCAGCTTAAAGCAGGGGATAATGAACACTGAAGCTTTCTTT. Amino acids: CASSLKQGIMNTEAFF.

The chain combines TRBV7-2 with TRBJ2-5; 10 nucleotides agree with TRBD2. The V gene's germline CDR1 is SGHTA and CDR2 FQGNSA. The ends lost 5 bases at V and 4 bases at J; junction bases unmatched: 7. There are 15 residues in the CDR3. Here the CDR3 reads CASSRSGGAGETQYF. CDR3 nucleotide sequence: TGTGCCAGCAGCCGAAGCGGGGGGGCCGGAGAGACCCAGTACTTC.

J is TRBJ1-2 and V is TRBV5-1; D remains unclear. This CDR3 comprises 14 residues. Trimming left V 0 bases short and J 4 bases short, with 10 bases between. CDR1 and CDR2 (germline): SGHRS, YFSETQ. CDR3 region: CASSLEASSYGYTF. For the CDR3, the DNA is TGCGCCAGCAGCTTGGAAGCGTCTTCCTATGGCTACACCTTC.

This clone was observed once. The chain uses TRBV5-6 and TRBJ1-5, with TRBD1 matching 8 bases. V lost 3 bases and J lost 3; bases outside the gene matches: 5. Per germline, CDR1 SGHDT and CDR2 YYEEEE. The CDR3 runs to 15 residues. DNA for the CDR3: TGTGCCAGCAGCTCCAGGGGGCCCTACAATCAGCCCCAGCATTTT. It is translated as CASSSRGPYNQPQHF.

CDR3 residues: CASSRRGQGNTEAFF. CDR3 bases: TGTGCCAGCAGCCGGCGGGGGCAGGGAAACACTGAAGCTTTCTTT. J is TRBJ1-1 and V is TRBV7-9; a weak D match, TRBD1 (6 bases). CDR1 is SEHNR, CDR2 FQNEAQ, per germline (reference sequence). V lost 5 bases and J 2 bases, leaving 15 bases between the germline ends. The CDR3 extends over 15 amino acids.

This chain connects TRBV19 to TRBJ1-5; possible D gene TRBD1, 5 bases. Trimming removed 6 bases at V and 1 base at J, with 16 bases between. This CDR3 spans 16 amino acids. The germline V gene encodes CDR1 LNHDA and CDR2 SQIVND (reference sequence). CDR3 DNA sequence: TGTGCCAGTAGGACGGAGGGGTCACGAAGCAATCAGCCCCAGCATTTT. This sequence encodes CASRTEGSRSNQPQHF.

The chain joins TRBV27 to TRBJ2-2; 11 positions match TRBD1. The germline CDR1 and CDR2 sequences are MNHEY and SMNVEV (reference sequence). The trim removed 3 bases at V and 1 base at J, leaving 4 bases unmatched. The CDR3 runs 17 residues. CDR3 amino acids: CASSFWTGGGNTGELFF. The CDR3 coding sequence is TGTGCCAGCAGTTTCTGGACAGGGGGCGGGAACACCGGGGAGCTGTTTTTT.

The chain uses TRBV4-3 and TRBJ2-3; TRBD2 aligns across 8 bases. The CDR3 is 16 amino acids. From germline, CDR1 is LGHNA and CDR2 YSLEER. V shed 2 bases and J 1 base; nucleotides not matched to a gene: 5. The CDR3 DNA reads TGCGCCAGCAGCCAAATAAGCGGGGGTGGCACAGATACGCAGTATTTT. It codes for CASSQISGGGTDTQYF.

The chain employs TRBV14 and TRBJ1-2; 8 bases match TRBD1. Germline V CDR1 and CDR2: SGHDN, FVKESK. The CDR3 consists of 13 residues. The V segment lost 4 bases and the J segment 8 bases; nucleotides outside the gene matches: 6. The CDR3 is CASSPKTGVGYTF. The DNA for the CDR3 is TGTGCCAGCAGCCCTAAGACAGGGGTCGGCTACACCTTC.

V usage is TRBV7-2 and J usage is TRBJ1-5; 10 bases agree with TRBD1. CDR1 SGHTA and CDR2 FQGNSA come from the germline V gene. This CDR3 contains 18 residues. With 5 bases clipped from V and 2 bases from J, the junction kept 12 bases outside the gene matches. This CDR3 reads CASSTTGTGVGGNQPQHF. For the CDR3, the DNA is TGTGCCAGCAGCACAACCGGGACAGGGGTTGGTGGCAATCAGCCCCAGCATTTT.

The V gene is TRBV18, the J gene TRBJ2-3, with D perhaps TRBD2 (5 bases). V lost 2 bases, J lost 6 bases, and 12 bases lay in between. Germline CDR1 reads KGHSH; CDR2 reads LQKENI. This CDR3 has 14 residues. CDR3 in DNA: TGTGCCAGCTCACCATTAGCGCGAGGGGATACGCAGTATTTT. It encodes CASSPLARGDTQYF.

This clone was detected once. This chain uses TRBV4-1 with TRBJ2-1; no firm D call. Germline values: CDR1 MGHRA, CDR2 YSYEKL. V shed 0 bases and J shed 0 bases, with 9 bases lying between them. This CDR3 has 16 residues. The CDR3 coding sequence is TGCGCCAGCAGCCAAGAGAGGTCGGGCTCCTACAATGAGCAGTTCTTC. Protein product: CASSQERSGSYNEQFF.

The CDR3 reads CASSQGLNTEAFF. In DNA, the CDR3 is TGCGCCAGCAGCCAGGGGTTGAACACTGAAGCTTTCTTT. The V and J genes are TRBV5-1 and TRBJ1-1; the D gene is possibly TRBD1 (6 bases). V was trimmed by 4 bases and J by 0 bases, leaving 7 bases between them. The CDR3 spans 13 residues. The germline V gene has CDR1 SGHRS and CDR2 YFSETQ. Variable domain in full (rest from reference TRBV5-1 and TRBJ1-1): KAGVTQTPRYLIKTRGQQVTLSCSPISGHRSVSWYQQTPGQGLQFLFEYFSETQRNKGNFPGRFSGRQFSNSRSEMNVSTLELGDSALYLCASSQGLNTEAFFGQGTRLTVV.

This clone was recorded only once. This chain joins TRBV7-9 and TRBJ2-7; possibly TRBD1 for D (5 bases). Germline CDR1 and CDR2: SEHNR and FQNEAQ (reference sequence). The CDR3 length is 14 residues. V was pared by 5 bases and J by 4 bases, with 15 bases between. CDR3: CASSPGASPYEQYF. For the CDR3, the DNA is TGTGCCAGCAGCCCTGGGGCCAGCCCTTACGAGCAGTACTTC.

This chain uses TRBV18 with TRBJ1-2, with D unresolved. CDR3 size: 13 residues. Trimming took 6 bases from V and 4 from J, leaving 12 bases between them. The germline V gene has CDR1 KGHSH and CDR2 LQKENI. As DNA, the CDR3 is TGTGCCAGCTCTCCGGGCGGACTCTATGGCTACACCTTC. This translates into CASSPGGLYGYTF.

The CDR3 loop is CASSGGRQGQETQYF. CDR3 DNA: TGCGCCAGCAGCGGGGGTCGACAGGGGCAAGAGACCCAGTACTTC. The chain has TRBV5-1 and TRBJ2-5; 8 bases fit TRBD1. CDR1 and CDR2 from the germline V gene are SGHRS and YFSETQ. This CDR3 has 15 amino acids. Trimming removed 4 bases from V and 2 bases from J; junction bases left unmatched: 7.

V usage is TRBV6-6 and J usage is TRBJ2-7; TRBD1 matches 8 bases. Trimming cost V 7 bases and J 0 bases; bases outside gene matches: 8. Looked up from germline, CDR1 is MNHNY and CDR2 is SVGAGI (reference sequence). This CDR3 has 15 amino acids. Written as DNA, the CDR3 is TGTGCCAGCACGCGGACAGGGATGATCTCCTACGAGCAGTACTTC. Its protein product is CASTRTGMISYEQYF.

This rearrangement joins TRBV19 to TRBJ1-1; TRBD1 might be the D (5 bases). V was cut by 7 bases and J by 4 bases, with 19 bases left in between. Germline CDR1 reads LNHDA; CDR2 reads SQIVND (reference sequence). The CDR3 is 15 residues long. For the CDR3, the DNA is TGTGCCAGTACTCCCGCGTGGGGGAGGGGCACTGAAGCTTTCTTT. Its protein product is CASTPAWGRGTEAFF.

The rearrangement joins TRBV5-6 to TRBJ1-2, with TRBD1 matching 7 bases. The CDR3 is 16 residues long. CDR1 SGHDT and CDR2 YYEEEE come from the germline V gene. The junction had 13 bases not matched to a gene; V was cut back by 4 bases and J by 4 bases. The DNA for the CDR3 is TGTGCCAGCAGCCTATTAGCGGGACAGCAATTCTATGGCTACACCTTC. Protein product: CASSLLAGQQFYGYTF.